Below, 8 T cell receptor beta chains from the same sample are listed, as sequenced in a study of T cells in Graves' hyperthyroidism and ophthalmopathy. The CDR3 regions of TCR beta were amplified from RNA transcripts. A set of HTBI primers served as the primers for a first-round RT-PCR of the TCR CDR3. TCRdb re-called the multiplex PCR reads through MiXCR, storing one row per CDR3 protein. Here the sample spans about 290,000 distinct CDR3 sequences, 10% to 15% being singletons. The sequenced material came from blood. These receptors were obtained from a woman in her twenties or thirties with Graves' hyperthyroidism that later progressed to Graves' ophthalmopathy.

The chain is built from TRBV20-1 and TRBJ2-1, with 10 bases aligning to TRBD2. This CDR3 comprises 16 residues. Germline-derived CDR1 and CDR2 are DFQATT and SNEGSKA (reference sequence). Germline trimming cut 7 bases from V and 4 bases from J; bases unmatched to any gene: 13. The CDR3 reads CSGVRSWTSGYNEQFF. The DNA for the CDR3 is TGCAGTGGAGTACGGAGTTGGACTAGCGGATACAATGAGCAGTTCTTC.

The table lists this clonotype with a few counts. Being one base from a much bigger clone, this may be a read error. The V call is TRBV6-9, the J call TRBJ2-7; 9 nucleotides match TRBD1. Germline CDR1 reads MNHGY; CDR2 reads SVAAGI. The CDR3 sequence is 15 residues long. CDR3 region: CAGSSSTGQGYEQYF. The CDR3 DNA is TGTGCCGGCAGCTCTTCTACGGGACAGGGTTACGAGCAGTACTTC.

There are many counts of this clonotype. The chain has TRBV28 and TRBJ2-3, with TRBD2 matching 7 bases. This CDR3 has 16 residues. J was trimmed by 4 bases and V by 5 bases; bases with no gene match: 12. Germline V gives CDR1 MDHEN, CDR2 SYDVKM. The CDR3 is CASSPLGGGFADTQYF. CDR3 bases: TGTGCCAGCAGTCCATTGGGGGGGGGGTTTGCAGATACGCAGTATTTT.

This clonotype was counted a few times. The genes are TRBV6-6 and TRBJ2-6, with TRBD2 as a possible D gene (6 bases). Trimming removed 2 bases at V and 2 bases at J, with 16 bases between. CDR3 size: 18 residues. The germline V gene has CDR1 MNHNY and CDR2 SVGAGI (reference sequence). The CDR3 reads CASSYGRGSSAGANVLTF. In DNA, the CDR3 is TGTGCCAGCAGTTACGGGCGGGGATCGTCGGCTGGGGCCAACGTCCTGACTTTC.

This clonotype was detected a few times. The chain is built from TRBV4-1 and TRBJ2-7; 7 bases fit TRBD1. The CDR3 has 17 amino acids. Germline CDR1 is MGHRA and CDR2 is YSYEKL. Unmatched junction bases numbered 15, after V lost 4 bases and J lost 3 bases. The CDR3 protein is CASSRKATGTEHYEQYF. CDR3 sequence (DNA): TGCGCCAGCAGCCGCAAAGCGACCGGGACAGAACACTACGAGCAGTACTTC.

Many counts were recorded for this clonotype. This sequence joins TRBV20-1 and TRBJ2-1; TRBD2 agrees at 7 bases. The germline CDR1 and CDR2 sequences are DFQATT and SNEGSKA (reference sequence). Unmatched junction bases numbered 10, after V lost 2 bases and J lost 9 bases. The CDR3 length is 14 residues. The CDR3 nucleotides are TGCAGTGCTAGAACTAGCGCCTTAGGCTCTGAGCAGTTCTTC. Protein: CSARTSALGSEQFF.

This clonotype came up many times. Here the CDR3 reads CASSTGGGGNQPQHF. The CDR3 nucleotides are TGTGCCAGCAGTACAGGGGGCGGTGGCAATCAGCCCCAGCATTTT. The chain recombines TRBV6-2 or TRBV6-3 with TRBJ1-5; TRBD1 matches at 9 bases. Trimming cost V 5 bases and J 2 bases; bases outside gene matches: 4. The germline CDR1 and CDR2 sequences are MNHEY and SVGEGT. There are 15 residues in the CDR3.

This clonotype was counted ten times or more. The chain's CDR3 is CASRPAGQGILYEQYF. For the CDR3, the DNA is TGTGCCAGCAGGCCCGCGGGACAGGGGATTTTATACGAGCAGTACTTC. This rearrangement joins TRBV28 to TRBJ2-7; 10 nucleotides match TRBD1. CDR1 and CDR2 from the germline V gene are MDHEN and SYDVKM. CDR3 length: 16 amino acids. V was pared by 6 bases and J by 4 bases, with 12 bases of the junction left unmatched.